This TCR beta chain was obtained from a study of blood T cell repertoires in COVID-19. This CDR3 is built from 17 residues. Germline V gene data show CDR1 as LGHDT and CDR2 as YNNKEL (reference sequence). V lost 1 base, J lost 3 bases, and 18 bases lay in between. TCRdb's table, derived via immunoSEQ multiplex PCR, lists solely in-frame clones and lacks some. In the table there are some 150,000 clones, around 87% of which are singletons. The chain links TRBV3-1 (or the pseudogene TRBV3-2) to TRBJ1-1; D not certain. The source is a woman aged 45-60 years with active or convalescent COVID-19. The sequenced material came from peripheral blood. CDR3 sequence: CASSQVRLRLRDTEAFF. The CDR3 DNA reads TGTGCCAGCAGCCAAGTGCGACTTAGATTGAGAGACACTGAAGCTTTCTTT.